The 7 T cell receptor beta chains reported below all come from one sample, sequenced in a study of regulatory T cells in long-lasting Graves disease. Time point described: newly diagnosed GD, antithyroid drugs for less than 3 months. PBMC RNA served as the TCR library source. Investigators prepared the TCR beta libraries by applying iRepertoire HTBI primers and Arm-PCR of CDR3 regions. Each CDR3 protein is one row after TCRdb ran MiXCR on the multiplex PCR reads. The sample records over 350,000 distinct CDR3 sequences, approximately 16% being singletons. The same data also contributed to another study, on T cells in Graves' hyperthyroidism and ophthalmopathy.

Sequenced here: peripheral blood mononuclear cells (PBMCs), sampled at new diagnosis, from a patient treated with antithyroid drugs. These receptors were obtained from a woman aged 40 to 50 with Graves disease.

This chain connects TRBV6-1 to TRBJ2-4, with no clear D. The CDR3 consists of 15 residues. Germline V CDR1 and CDR2: MNHNS, SASEGT. Trimming pared 6 bases from V and 0 bases from J, leaving 12 bases between. CDR3 protein: CASRTSKLAKNIQYF. The CDR3 DNA is TGTGCCAGCAGGACTTCAAAGCTAGCCAAAAACATTCAGTACTTC.

This chain connects TRBV3-1 to TRBJ2-4; 8 bases map to TRBD1. Germline loops: CDR1 LGHDT, CDR2 YNNKEL (reference sequence). Trimming cost V 1 base and J 3 bases; bases outside gene matches: 14. The CDR3 loop spans 19 amino acids. This CDR3 is CASSQGLVGRDRGKNIQYF. As DNA, the CDR3 is TGTGCCAGCAGCCAAGGACTAGTGGGTAGAGACAGGGGCAAAAACATTCAGTACTTC.

The rearrangement links TRBV19 to TRBJ2-1; 12 nucleotides match TRBD2. The CDR3 consists of 14 residues. The trim removed 10 bases at V and 5 bases at J, leaving 6 bases unmatched. CDR1 LNHDA and CDR2 SQIVND come from the germline V gene (reference sequence). The CDR3 nucleotides read TGTGCCACCCGACTAGCGGGAGAGAACAATGAGCAGTTCTTC. Translating it yields CATRLAGENNEQFF.

In this sample, this clonotype turned up many times. The gene calls are TRBV13 and TRBJ1-2; possible D gene TRBD1, 5 bases. The CDR3 spans 12 residues. The ends were cut back, 5 bases at V and 6 bases at J, with 10 bases in the middle. Germline CDR1 and CDR2: PRHDT and FYEKMQ (reference sequence). Here the CDR3 DNA reads TGTGCCAGCAGCCCCTCCAGGGATGGCTACACCTTC. Its translation is CASSPSRDGYTF.

This clonotype was detected ten times or more. The gene calls are TRBV20-1 and TRBJ2-7; maybe TRBD2 (6 bases). The CDR3 consists of 15 residues. Trimming pared 0 bases from V and 3 bases from J, leaving 15 bases between. CDR1 is DFQATT and CDR2 is SNEGSKA in the germline V gene (reference sequence). CDR3 loop: CSARDKEGPLYEQYF. The CDR3 DNA is TGCAGTGCTAGAGATAAGGAGGGCCCCCTCTACGAGCAGTACTTC.

V gene TRBV4-1 combines with J gene TRBJ2-1; D could derive from TRBD1 or TRBD2 (5 bases each). Germline values: CDR1 MGHRA, CDR2 YSYEKL. The V end was cut by 1 base, the J end by 10 bases, with 14 bases between. The CDR3 covers 14 residues. In DNA, the CDR3 is TGCGCCAGCAGCCAAGCCGGGACCGCTCCGGAGCAGTTCTTC. It yields the protein CASSQAGTAPEQFF.

To note about this clonotype: At one of its ends the junction is not consistent with the germline gene, which may arise from a read error. The CDR3: CAWSWQGYYNEQLF. Here the CDR3 DNA reads TGTGCCTGGAGTTGGCAGGGGTACTACAATGAGCAGCTCTTC. This sequence joins TRBV30 and TRBJ2-4, with TRBD1 as a possible D gene (6 bases). CDR3 length: 14 residues. Germline V CDR1 and CDR2: GTSNPN, SVGIG (reference sequence). The variable domain in full, with the rest retrieved from reference TRBV30 and TRBJ2-4, is SQTIHQWPATLVQPVGSPLSLECTVEGTSNPNLYWYRQAAGRGLQLLFYSVGIGQISSEVPQNLSASRPQDRQFILSSKKLLLSDSGFYLCAWSWQGYYNEQLFGAGTRLSVL.